This TCR beta chain was recovered during a study of cytomegalovirus exposure and HLA in healthy donors. Across the study: Researchers found that roughly 80% of 398 genotyped donors fell within the Caucasian-associated ancestry cluster.

CDR1 is SGHNT, CDR2 YYREEE, per germline (reference sequence). The CDR3 consists of 16 residues. V dropped 0 bases and J dropped 3 bases, with 13 bases sitting between them. PCR used 60 Vbeta primers and 13 Jbeta primers. Profiled with immunoSEQ multiplex PCR; TCRdb holds only in-frame clones, not every one. The table records 95,000 to 110,000 clones, approximately 73% of them present only once. The source is a man aged 30 to 45 in good health and CMV-seronegative. This chain links TRBV5-4 with TRBJ2-1; weak D call: TRBD2 (7 bases). Sequencing was carried out using PBMCs. The CDR3 sequence is CASSLDWRGHYNEQFF. The CDR3 DNA sequence: TGTGCCAGCAGCTTGGATTGGCGGGGGCACTACAATGAGCAGTTCTTC.